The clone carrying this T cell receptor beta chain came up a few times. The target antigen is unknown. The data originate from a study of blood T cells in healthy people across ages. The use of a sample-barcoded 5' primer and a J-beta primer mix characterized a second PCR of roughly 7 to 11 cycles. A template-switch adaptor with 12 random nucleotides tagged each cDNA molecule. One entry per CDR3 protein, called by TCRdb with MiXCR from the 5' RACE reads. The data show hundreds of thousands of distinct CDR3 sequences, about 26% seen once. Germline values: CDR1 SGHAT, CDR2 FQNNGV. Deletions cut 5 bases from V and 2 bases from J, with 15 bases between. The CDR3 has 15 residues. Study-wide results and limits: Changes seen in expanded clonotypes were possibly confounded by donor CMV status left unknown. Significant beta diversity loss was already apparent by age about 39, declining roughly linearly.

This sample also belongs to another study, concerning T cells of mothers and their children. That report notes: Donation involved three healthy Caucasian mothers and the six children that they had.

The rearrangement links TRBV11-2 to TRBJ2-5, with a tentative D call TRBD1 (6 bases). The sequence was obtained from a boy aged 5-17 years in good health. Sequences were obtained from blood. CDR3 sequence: CASSEGRRGQETQYF. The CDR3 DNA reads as TGTGCCAGCAGCGAAGGTAGAAGGGGGCAAGAGACCCAGTACTTC.